The 22 T cell receptor beta chains in this list originate from one sample, sequenced in a study of T cell responses to AZD1222 COVID-19 vaccine. Clones were read by immunoSEQ multiplex PCR, and TCRdb kept only the in-frame ones, dropping some. The repertoire consists of about 160,000 clones, with under 95% occurring once and the leading ten covering 3.3%. Sequences were derived from peripheral blood, sampled 28 days after the second AZD1222 dose. All receptors come from an adult who received the AZD1222 COVID-19 vaccine.

V and J are TRBV10-3 and TRBJ2-1; 9 positions match TRBD1. V gave up 6 bases and J gave up 6 bases; unmatched junction bases: 6. Germline values: CDR1 ENHRY, CDR2 SYGVKD. The CDR3 consists of 14 residues. CDR3 protein: CAIRKMGQGNEQFF. The CDR3 DNA follows: TGTGCCATCAGGAAAATGGGACAGGGCAATGAGCAGTTCTTC.

The chain carries TRBV11-3 and TRBJ2-7; 8 positions agree with TRBD1. V was pared by 5 bases and J by 0 bases, with 12 bases of the junction left unmatched. The CDR3 totals 17 residues. Germline assignment: CDR1 SGHNT and CDR2 YENEEA. Written as DNA, the CDR3 is TGTGCCAGCAGCCCCGGGACAGGCCGCTCCAGCTCCTACGAGCAGTACTTC. It yields the protein CASSPGTGRSSSYEQYF.

This chain connects TRBV28 to TRBJ1-1; D is perhaps TRBD1 (5 bases). The V gene's germline CDR1 is MDHEN and CDR2 SYDVKM. V was pared by 7 bases and J by 0 bases, with 18 bases between. This CDR3 comprises 16 residues. In nucleotides, the CDR3 is TGTGCCAGCACGTCATGGGAGGGGTGGGTGAACACTGAAGCTTTCTTT. Its translation is CASTSWEGWVNTEAFF.

Only one count was recorded for this clone. This sequence joins TRBV9 and TRBJ1-2; the D gene is possibly TRBD1 (6 bases). Germline V gene lookup returns CDR1 SGDLS and CDR2 YYNGEE. Trimming removed 4 bases at V and 7 bases at J, with 17 bases between. The CDR3 has 14 amino acids. CDR3 region: CASSPRGQATGYTF. CDR3 DNA sequence: TGTGCCAGCAGCCCGCGGGGGCAGGCCACTGGCTACACCTTC.

This chain connects TRBV19 to TRBJ2-7, with D possibly being TRBD1 or TRBD2 (6 bases each). The CDR3 runs 16 residues. V dropped 1 base and J dropped 0 bases, with 13 bases sitting between them. CDR1 is LNHDA, CDR2 SQIVND, per germline (reference sequence). Here the CDR3 reads CASSIAGGTNSYEQYF. Written as DNA, the CDR3 is TGTGCCAGTAGTATAGCGGGCGGGACAAACTCCTACGAGCAGTACTTC. The variable domain in full, completed from reference TRBV19 and TRBJ2-7, reads DGGITQSPKYLFRKEGQNVTLSCEQNLNHDAMYWYRQDPGQGLRLIYYSQIVNDFQKGDIAEGYSVSREKKESFPLTVTSAQKNPTAFYLCASSIAGGTNSYEQYFGPGTRLTVT.

The chain joins TRBV21-1 to TRBJ1-1. TRBV21-1 is listed as a pseudogene. The CDR3 has 14 residues. The CDR3: CASRRTEMNTEAFF. CDR3 coding DNA: TGTGCCAGCAGGAGGACTGAGATGAACACTGAAGCTTTCTTT.

V usage is TRBV19 and J usage is TRBJ2-7; no clear D. V lost 1 base and J lost 2, with 6 bases in between. Germline CDR1 LNHDA, CDR2 SQIVND (reference sequence). This CDR3 is built from 13 residues. This chain's CDR3 is CASSIAGPYEQYF. For the CDR3, the DNA is TGTGCCAGTAGTATAGCGGGCCCCTACGAGCAGTACTTC.

Comment on this clone: The sample has other DNA sequences that encode this CDR3 too. The chain is built from TRBV18 and TRBJ1-5, with no clear D. The CDR3 has 13 amino acids. The V end lost 3 bases, the J end lost 2 bases, and 5 bases lay between the germline ends. Germline CDR1 KGHSH, CDR2 LQKENI. CDR3 in DNA: TGTGCCAGCTCACCGGGTGGCAATCAGCCCCAGCATTTT. This sequence encodes CASSPGGNQPQHF.

Remarks on this clone: Other DNA sequences in this specimen translate into the identical CDR3. This chain connects TRBV5-1 to TRBJ2-3; no clear D. CDR1 and CDR2 from the germline V gene are SGHRS and YFSETQ. The CDR3 has 14 residues. Trimming shortened V by 0 bases and J by 0 bases, and 5 bases separated the two germline ends. The CDR3: CASSLGTSTDTQYF. Written as DNA, the CDR3 is TGCGCCAGCAGCTTGGGAACTAGCACAGATACGCAGTATTTT. Variable domain in full (rest from reference TRBV5-1 and TRBJ2-3): KAGVTQTPRYLIKTRGQQVTLSCSPISGHRSVSWYQQTPGQGLQFLFEYFSETQRNKGNFPGRFSGRQFSNSRSEMNVSTLELGDSALYLCASSLGTSTDTQYFGPGTRLTVL.

The rearrangement uses TRBV18 and TRBJ1-4; D possibly corresponds to TRBD1 (5 bases). Germline V gene lookup returns CDR1 KGHSH and CDR2 LQKENI. V shed 3 bases and J shed 4 bases, with 15 bases lying between them. The CDR3 length is 16 residues. The CDR3 reads CASSPRGRTSNEKLFF. The CDR3 region has the DNA TGTGCCAGCTCACCGAGGGGACGGACCAGTAATGAAAAACTGTTTTTT.

This clone occurred once. This chain uses TRBV28 with TRBJ1-3; D is uncertain. Germline lookup yields CDR1 MDHEN and CDR2 SYDVKM. V lost 6 bases and J lost 6, with 15 bases in between. The CDR3 spans 14 residues. The chain's CDR3 is CASSRRSPLNTIYF. In nucleotides, the CDR3 is TGTGCCAGCAGCCGCCGGTCGCCCCTAAACACCATATATTTT.

This clone has a handful of counts. The chain joins TRBV9 to TRBJ2-1, with 8 bases lining up with TRBD1. The junction had 4 bases not matched to a gene; V was cut back by 6 bases and J by 5 bases. CDR1 is SGDLS, CDR2 YYNGEE, per germline. The CDR3 totals 13 residues. The CDR3 sequence is CASTDRGNNEQFF. In nucleotides, the CDR3 is TGTGCCAGCACCGACAGGGGCAACAATGAGCAGTTCTTC.

The rearrangement links TRBV9 to TRBJ2-3, with TRBD2 matching 10 bases. The trim removed 7 bases at V and 4 bases at J, leaving 9 bases unmatched. Germline-derived CDR1 and CDR2 are SGDLS and YYNGEE. The CDR3 covers 15 residues. DNA for the CDR3: TGTGCCAGCGGTAAGAGCGGGAGGGCCCCAGATACGCAGTATTTT. Its translation is CASGKSGRAPDTQYF.

The chain employs TRBV19 and TRBJ1-5; D is unclear. The V and J ends lost 6 bases and 0 bases respectively, with 18 bases between them. The germline gives CDR1 LNHDA, CDR2 SQIVND (reference sequence). The CDR3 has 17 residues. In DNA, the CDR3 is TGTGCCAGTAGGAGGTATGGGTCCCAATATAGCAATCAGCCCCAGCATTTT. It codes for CASRRYGSQYSNQPQHF.

The chain uses TRBV29-1 and TRBJ1-1, with 12 bases identical to TRBD1. Germline V gene lookup returns CDR1 SQVTM and CDR2 ANQGSEA. The CDR3 contains 13 residues. V dropped 4 bases and J dropped 6; count of bases not matched to a gene: 3. CDR3 sequence: CSVGDRGQAEAFF. As DNA, the CDR3 is TGCAGCGTTGGGGACAGGGGGCAGGCTGAAGCTTTCTTT.

The chain uses TRBV6-2 or TRBV6-3 and TRBJ2-2; 7 bases are a match to TRBD1. The CDR3 runs 15 residues. V shed 6 bases and J 4 bases; nucleotides not matched to a gene: 8. Per the germline V gene, CDR1 is MNHEY and CDR2 is SVGEGT. As DNA, the CDR3 is TGTGCCAGCAGCTTTACAGGGGTGGGCACCGGGGAGCTGTTTTTT. It yields the protein CASSFTGVGTGELFF.

This clone has just one count. V and J are TRBV15 and TRBJ2-1, with D possibly being TRBD2 (6 bases). This CDR3 contains 14 residues. The germline CDR1 and CDR2 sequences are LNHNV and YYDKDF (reference sequence). The V gene lost 5 bases and the J gene lost 8 bases, with 16 bases spanning the gap. CDR3 residues: CATSALGRFDEQFF. The CDR3 region has the DNA TGTGCCACCAGCGCGCTAGGGAGGTTTGATGAGCAGTTCTTC.

The chain uses TRBV28 and TRBJ1-5, with D perhaps matching TRBD1 (5 bases). The CDR3 is 13 residues long. Trimming pared 7 bases from V and 5 bases from J, leaving 12 bases between. Germline loops: CDR1 MDHEN, CDR2 SYDVKM. CDR3 residues: CASIGTEDQPQHF. CDR3 nucleotide sequence: TGTGCCAGCATAGGGACTGAGGATCAGCCCCAGCATTTT.

The V gene is TRBV21-1, the J gene TRBJ2-7; the table's D call, TRBD2, was not checked against the DNA. TRBV21-1 corresponds to a pseudogene. This CDR3 has 11 residues. The CDR3 here is CASSKGSTRYF. The CDR3, as DNA: TGTGCCAGCAGCAAAGGTAGTACCCGTTACTTC.

The rearrangement links TRBV7-2 to TRBJ1-1; D call uncertain. The CDR3 is 14 residues long. Trimming took off 0 bases at V and 5 bases at J, with 10 bases between the two ends. Per germline, CDR1 SGHTA and CDR2 FQGNSA. CDR3 sequence: CASSLAVTGTEAFF. CDR3 coding DNA: TGTGCCAGCAGCTTAGCGGTCACGGGGACTGAAGCTTTCTTT.

The J gene is TRBJ1-2, the V gene TRBV7-9, with 7 bases identical to TRBD1. Germline trimming cut 2 bases from V and 4 bases from J; bases unmatched to any gene: 10. The CDR3 spans 16 residues. Germline CDR1 reads SEHNR; CDR2 reads FQNEAQ (reference sequence). The CDR3 protein is CASSLRRQGGGYGYTF. Written as DNA, the CDR3 is TGTGCCAGCAGCTTAAGGAGACAGGGAGGAGGCTATGGCTACACCTTC.

This clone has only one observation. V and J are TRBV18 and TRBJ1-2, with D perhaps TRBD1 (5 bases). The germline V gene encodes CDR1 KGHSH and CDR2 LQKENI. V gave up 3 bases and J gave up 2 bases, with 16 bases separating them. The length of the CDR3 is 16 residues. This chain's CDR3 is CASSPTDRGANYGYTF. CDR3 coding DNA: TGTGCCAGCTCACCTACAGACCGGGGCGCCAACTATGGCTACACCTTC.